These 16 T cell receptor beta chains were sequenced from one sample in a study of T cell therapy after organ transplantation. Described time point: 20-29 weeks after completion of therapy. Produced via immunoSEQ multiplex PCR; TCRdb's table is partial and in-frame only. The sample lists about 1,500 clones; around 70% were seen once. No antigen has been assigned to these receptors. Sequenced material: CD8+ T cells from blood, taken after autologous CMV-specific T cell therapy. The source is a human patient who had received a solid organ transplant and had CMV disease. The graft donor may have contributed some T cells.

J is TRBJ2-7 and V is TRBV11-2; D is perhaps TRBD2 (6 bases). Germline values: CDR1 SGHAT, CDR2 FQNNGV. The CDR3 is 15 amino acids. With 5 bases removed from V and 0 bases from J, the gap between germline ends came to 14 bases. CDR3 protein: CASSHTGGTSYEQYF. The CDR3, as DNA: TGTGCCAGCAGCCACACCGGAGGGACCTCCTACGAGCAGTACTTC.

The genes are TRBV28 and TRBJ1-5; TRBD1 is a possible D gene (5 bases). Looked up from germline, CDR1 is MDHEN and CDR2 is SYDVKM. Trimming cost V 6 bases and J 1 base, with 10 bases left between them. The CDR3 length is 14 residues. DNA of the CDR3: TGTGCCAGCAGGCGGGACTTCAGCAATCAGCCCCAGCATTTT. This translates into CASRRDFSNQPQHF.

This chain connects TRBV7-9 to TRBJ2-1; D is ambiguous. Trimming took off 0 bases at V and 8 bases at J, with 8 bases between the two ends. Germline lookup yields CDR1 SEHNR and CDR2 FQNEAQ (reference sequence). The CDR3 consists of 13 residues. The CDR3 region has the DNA TGTGCCAGCAGCTTAGCCCCCCTTTATGAGCAGTTCTTC. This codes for CASSLAPLYEQFF.

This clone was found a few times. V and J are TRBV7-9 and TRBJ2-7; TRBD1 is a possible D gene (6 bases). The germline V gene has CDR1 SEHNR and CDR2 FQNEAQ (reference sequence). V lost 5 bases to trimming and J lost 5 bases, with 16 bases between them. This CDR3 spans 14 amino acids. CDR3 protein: CASSRNSGGNEQYF. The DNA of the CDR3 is TGTGCCAGCAGCCGGAACTCTGGGGGCAACGAGCAGTACTTC. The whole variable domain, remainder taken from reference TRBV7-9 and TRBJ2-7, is DTGVSQNPRHKITKRGQNVTFRCDPISEHNRLYWYRQTLGQGPEFLTYFQNEAQLEKSRLLSDRFSAERPKGSFSTLEIQRTEQGDSAMYLCASSRNSGGNEQYFGPGTRLTVT.

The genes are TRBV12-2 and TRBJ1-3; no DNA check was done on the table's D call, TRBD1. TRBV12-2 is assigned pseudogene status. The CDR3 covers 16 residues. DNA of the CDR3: TGTGCAAGTCGCTTAGCGATGCAGAACTCTGGAAACACCATATATTTT. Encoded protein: CASRLAMQNSGNTIYF.

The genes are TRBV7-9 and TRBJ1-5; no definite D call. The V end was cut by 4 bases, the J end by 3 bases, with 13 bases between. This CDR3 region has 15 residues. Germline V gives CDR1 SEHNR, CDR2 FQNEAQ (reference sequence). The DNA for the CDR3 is TGTGCCAGCAGCTCCCCGGAGGAGCACAATCAGCCCCAGCATTTT. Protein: CASSSPEEHNQPQHF.

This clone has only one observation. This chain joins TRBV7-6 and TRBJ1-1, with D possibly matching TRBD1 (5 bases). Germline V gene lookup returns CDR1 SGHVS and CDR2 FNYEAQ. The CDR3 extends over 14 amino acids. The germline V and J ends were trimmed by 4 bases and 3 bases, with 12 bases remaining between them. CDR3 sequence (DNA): TGTGCCAGCAGCTCCTCGACGGGGCACACTGAAGCTTTCTTT. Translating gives CASSSSTGHTEAFF.

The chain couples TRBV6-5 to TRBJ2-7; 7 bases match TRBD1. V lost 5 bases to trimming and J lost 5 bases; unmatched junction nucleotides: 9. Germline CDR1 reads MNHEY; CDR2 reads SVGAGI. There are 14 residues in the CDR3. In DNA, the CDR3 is TGTGCCAGCAGTGCCACCCCACAGGGGAACGAGCAGTACTTC. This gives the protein CASSATPQGNEQYF.

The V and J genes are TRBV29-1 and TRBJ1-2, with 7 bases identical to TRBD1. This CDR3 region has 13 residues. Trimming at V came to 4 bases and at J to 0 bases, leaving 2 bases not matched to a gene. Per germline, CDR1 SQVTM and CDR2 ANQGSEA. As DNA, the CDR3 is TGCAGCGTTGCGGACAGGACTAACTATGGCTACACCTTC. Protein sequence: CSVADRTNYGYTF.

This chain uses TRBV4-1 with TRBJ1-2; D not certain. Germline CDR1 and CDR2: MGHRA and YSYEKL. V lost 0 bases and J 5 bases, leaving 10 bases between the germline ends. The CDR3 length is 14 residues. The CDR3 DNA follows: TGCGCCAGCAGCCAAGATAGGACTGATTATGGCTACACCTTC. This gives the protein CASSQDRTDYGYTF.

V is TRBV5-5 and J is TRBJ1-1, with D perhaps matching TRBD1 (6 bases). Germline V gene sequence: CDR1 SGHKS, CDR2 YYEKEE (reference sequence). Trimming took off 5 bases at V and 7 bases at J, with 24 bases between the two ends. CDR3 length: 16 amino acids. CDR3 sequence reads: CASSLSEVQGGDEAFF. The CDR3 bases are TGTGCCAGCAGTTTGTCGGAGGTACAGGGTGGGGATGAAGCTTTCTTT.

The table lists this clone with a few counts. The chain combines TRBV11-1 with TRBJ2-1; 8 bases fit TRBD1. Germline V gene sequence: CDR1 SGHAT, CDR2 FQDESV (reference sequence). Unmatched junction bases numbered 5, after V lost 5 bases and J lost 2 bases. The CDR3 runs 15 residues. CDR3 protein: CASSPRDRTYNEQFF. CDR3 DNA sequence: TGTGCCAGCAGCCCGCGGGACAGGACCTACAATGAGCAGTTCTTC. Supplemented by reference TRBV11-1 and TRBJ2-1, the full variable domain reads EAEVAQSPRYKITEKSQAVAFWCDPISGHATLYWYRQILGQGPELLVQFQDESVVDDSQLPKDRFSAERLKGVDSTLKIQPAELGDSAMYLCASSPRDRTYNEQFFGPGTRLTVL.

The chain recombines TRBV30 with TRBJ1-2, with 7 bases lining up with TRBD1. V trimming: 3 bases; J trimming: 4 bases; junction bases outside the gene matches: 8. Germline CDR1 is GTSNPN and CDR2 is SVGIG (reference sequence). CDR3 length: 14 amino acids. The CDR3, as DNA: TGTGCCTGGAGCATAGGGGGCGCCGTCTATGGCTACACCTTC. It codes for CAWSIGGAVYGYTF.

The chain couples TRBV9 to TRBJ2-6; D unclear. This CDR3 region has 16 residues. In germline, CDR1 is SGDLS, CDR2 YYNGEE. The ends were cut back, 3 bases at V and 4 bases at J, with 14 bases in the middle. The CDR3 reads CASSADTILGANVLTF. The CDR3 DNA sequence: TGTGCCAGCAGCGCCGACACGATCCTCGGGGCCAACGTCCTGACTTTC.

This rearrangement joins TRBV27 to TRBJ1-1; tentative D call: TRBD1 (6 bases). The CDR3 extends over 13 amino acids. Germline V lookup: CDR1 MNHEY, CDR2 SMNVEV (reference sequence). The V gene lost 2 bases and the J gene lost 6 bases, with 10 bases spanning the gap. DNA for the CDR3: TGTGCCAGCAGTTTACAGGGGTGGGCTGAAGCTTTCTTT. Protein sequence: CASSLQGWAEAFF.

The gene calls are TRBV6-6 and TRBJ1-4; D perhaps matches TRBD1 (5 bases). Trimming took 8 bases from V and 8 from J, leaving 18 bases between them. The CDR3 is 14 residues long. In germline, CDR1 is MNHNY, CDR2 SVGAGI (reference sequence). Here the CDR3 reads CASSTGEADEKLFF. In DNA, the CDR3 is TGTGCCAGCTCCACGGGGGAGGCGGACGAAAAACTGTTTTTT.